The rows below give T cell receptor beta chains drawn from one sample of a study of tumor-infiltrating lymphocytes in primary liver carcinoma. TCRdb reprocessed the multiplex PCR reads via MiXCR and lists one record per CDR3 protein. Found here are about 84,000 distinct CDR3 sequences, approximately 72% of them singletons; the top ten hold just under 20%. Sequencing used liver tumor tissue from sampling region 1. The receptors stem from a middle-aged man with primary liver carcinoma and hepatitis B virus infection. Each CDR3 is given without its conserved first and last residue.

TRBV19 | ASSMTSGRAGYEQF
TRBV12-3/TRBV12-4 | ASSWSSGVNVLT
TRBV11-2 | ASSWGQGLNTGGLF
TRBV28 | ASSSEPRPADITDTQY
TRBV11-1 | TCNLAGTKQY
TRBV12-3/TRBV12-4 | ASSPHTGNEQL
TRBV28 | ASSFRRESHY
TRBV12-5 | GSGLGQGEAF
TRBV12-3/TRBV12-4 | ASSSSQGGNQPQR
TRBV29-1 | SVFGQVVYEQY
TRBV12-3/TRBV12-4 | ASSEGGQGNHKQY
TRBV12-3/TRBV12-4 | ASIRYNNGQF
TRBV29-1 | SVVKQGNEPF
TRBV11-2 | ASSLGVTSGFQETQY
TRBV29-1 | SLEEQDIGETQY
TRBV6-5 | ASSHHRGGTEAF
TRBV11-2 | ASSLGLAGKVDNEQF
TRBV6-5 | ARSYLRTGGGYGYT
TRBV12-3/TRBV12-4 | ANSSPEAQGRSDTQY
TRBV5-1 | ASSSGVLEPEQDAEKLF
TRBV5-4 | ASSPGGAAEIQY
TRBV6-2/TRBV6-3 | ASSYDAQETQN
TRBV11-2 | ASGYNRGQGCGYT
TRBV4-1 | ASNQDRLGSSYNEQF
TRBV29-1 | SVGEQGQPQH
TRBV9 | ASSPTGGAGAGIQY
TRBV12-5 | ASGHGGHEAF
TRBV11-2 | HSSLSELASQY
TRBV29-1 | SAQGQGASYGQY
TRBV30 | AWSGLAGVNEQF
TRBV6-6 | VSSRRGQSNLGDYGYT
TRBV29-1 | SVTPGGTWETQN
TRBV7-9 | ASSRVGVCHT